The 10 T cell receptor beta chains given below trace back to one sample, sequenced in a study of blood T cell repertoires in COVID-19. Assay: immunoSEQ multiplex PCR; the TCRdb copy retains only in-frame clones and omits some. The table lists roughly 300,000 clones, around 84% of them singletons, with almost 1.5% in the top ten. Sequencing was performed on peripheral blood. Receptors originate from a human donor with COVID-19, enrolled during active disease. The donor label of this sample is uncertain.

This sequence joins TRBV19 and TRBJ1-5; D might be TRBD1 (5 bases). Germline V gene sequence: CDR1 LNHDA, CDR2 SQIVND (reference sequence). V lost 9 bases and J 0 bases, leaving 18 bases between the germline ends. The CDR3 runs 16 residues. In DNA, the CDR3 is TGTGCCAGCCGAACCGACGGGGGATATAGCAATCAGCCCCAGCATTTT. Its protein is CASRTDGGYSNQPQHF.

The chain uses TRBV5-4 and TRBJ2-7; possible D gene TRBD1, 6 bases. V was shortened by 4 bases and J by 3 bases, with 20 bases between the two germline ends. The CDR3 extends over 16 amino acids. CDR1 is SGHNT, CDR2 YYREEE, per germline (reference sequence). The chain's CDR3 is CASSEELTGTVYEQYF. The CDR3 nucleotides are TGTGCCAGCAGCGAAGAATTGACAGGCACTGTCTACGAGCAGTACTTC.

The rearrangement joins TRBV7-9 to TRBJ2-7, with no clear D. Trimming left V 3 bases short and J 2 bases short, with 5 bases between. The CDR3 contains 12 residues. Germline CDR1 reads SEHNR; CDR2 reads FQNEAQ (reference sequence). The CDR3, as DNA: TGTGCCAGCAGCTTTGACACCTACGAGCAGTACTTC. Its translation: CASSFDTYEQYF.

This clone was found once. CDR3 nucleotide sequence: TGTGCCAGCAGATCTGGACTAGCGGGAATCCAAGAGACCCAGTACTTC. Translated: CASRSGLAGIQETQYF. The genes are TRBV28 and TRBJ2-5, with 12 bases identical to TRBD2. From germline, CDR1 is MDHEN and CDR2 SYDVKM. V lost 6 bases and J lost 1; bases outside the gene matches: 6. This CDR3 has 16 residues.

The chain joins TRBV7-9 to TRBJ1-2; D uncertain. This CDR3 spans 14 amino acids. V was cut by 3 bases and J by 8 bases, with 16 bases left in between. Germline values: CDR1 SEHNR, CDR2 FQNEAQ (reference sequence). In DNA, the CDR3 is TGTGCCAGCAGCTTGGCAGTACCCCTCGGGGGCTACACCTTC. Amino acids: CASSLAVPLGGYTF.

The chain's CDR3 is CAWSPLEREDYGYTF. The CDR3 nucleotides are TGTGCCTGGAGTCCTCTCGAAAGGGAGGACTATGGCTACACCTTC. This chain connects TRBV30 to TRBJ1-2; D remains ambiguous. The V gene's germline CDR1 is GTSNPN and CDR2 SVGIG (reference sequence). V was clipped by 2 bases and J by 3 bases, with 16 bases between them. The CDR3 covers 15 residues.

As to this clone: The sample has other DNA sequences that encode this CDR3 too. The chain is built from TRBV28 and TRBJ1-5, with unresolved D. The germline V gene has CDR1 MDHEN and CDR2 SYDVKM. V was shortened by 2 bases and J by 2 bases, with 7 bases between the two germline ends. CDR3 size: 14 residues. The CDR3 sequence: CASSLAGGNQPQHF. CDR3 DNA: TGTGCCAGCAGTTTAGCCGGTGGCAATCAGCCCCAGCATTTT.

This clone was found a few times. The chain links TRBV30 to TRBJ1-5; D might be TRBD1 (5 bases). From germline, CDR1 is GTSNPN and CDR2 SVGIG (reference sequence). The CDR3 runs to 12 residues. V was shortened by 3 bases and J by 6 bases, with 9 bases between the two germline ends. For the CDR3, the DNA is TGTGCCTGGAGCGGGGGGACTCAGCCCCAGCATTTT. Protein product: CAWSGGTQPQHF.

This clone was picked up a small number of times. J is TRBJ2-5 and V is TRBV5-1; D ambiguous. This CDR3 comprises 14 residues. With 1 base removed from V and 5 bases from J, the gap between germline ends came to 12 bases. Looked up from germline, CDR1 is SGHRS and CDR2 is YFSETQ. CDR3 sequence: CASSLNALRETQYF. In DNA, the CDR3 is TGCGCCAGCAGCTTGAATGCCCTGCGGGAGACCCAGTACTTC.

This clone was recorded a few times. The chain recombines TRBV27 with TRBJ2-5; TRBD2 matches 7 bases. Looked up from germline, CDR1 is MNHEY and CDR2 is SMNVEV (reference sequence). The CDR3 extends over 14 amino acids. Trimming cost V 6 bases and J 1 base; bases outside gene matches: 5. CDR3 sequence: CASSNSGSQETQYF. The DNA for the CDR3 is TGTGCCAGCAGCAATAGCGGGTCCCAAGAGACCCAGTACTTC.